A selection of T cell receptor beta chains follows, all from one sample in a study of blood T cell repertoires in COVID-19. Data came from immunoSEQ multiplex PCR; TCRdb stores just in-frame clones and leaves some out. This sample has 150,000 to 200,000 clones, with around 80% found just once. Source material: peripheral blood. These receptors came from a woman of 80 years or more with active or convalescent COVID-19. Both conserved end residues are part of each CDR3. The order of the fields is J gene, clone size, D gene, V gene, CDR3 DNA, CDR3 protein. A D gene is named only where the DNA matches it firmly. Size is stated for part of the rows, as once, few or many counts, or as a class when the clone is expanded.

TRBJ1-1 | once | TRBD1 | TRBV5-1 | TGCGCCAGCAGCCCAGGGACAGGGTCTCAGGGCACTGAAGCTTTCTTT | CASSPGTGSQGTEAFF
TRBJ1-1 | NA | NA | TRBV3-1/TRBV3-2 | TGTGCCAGCAGCCAAGATGTTACAGGTGACAGGGCTTTCTTT | CASSQDVTGDRAFF
TRBJ1-1 | NA | NA | TRBV19 | TGTGCCAGCGAGCCCCAGGAGAACACTGAAGCTTTCTTT | CASEPQENTEAFF
TRBJ1-1 | NA | NA | TRBV10-1 | TGCGCCAGCAGGGAACATAGGGGGACTGAAGCTTTCTTT | CASREHRGTEAFF
TRBJ2-5 | NA | TRBD1 | TRBV5-1 | TGCGCCAGTGCAGGGGGTCGGGAGACCCAGTACTTC | CASAGGRETQYF
TRBJ1-1 | NA | NA | TRBV28 | TGTGCCAGCAGTCTTGGCCTTCAAGCTTTCTTT | CASSLGLQAFF
TRBJ1-4 | once | NA | TRBV2 | TGTGCCAGCAGTACCTCGGGTGGAGGGAGTGAAAAACTGTTTTTT | CASSTSGGGSEKLFF
TRBJ1-2 | NA | NA | TRBV28 | TGTGCCAGCTCAGCGGGCAGCACTAACTATGGCTACACCTTC | CASSAGSTNYGYTF
TRBJ2-1 | NA | TRBD1 | TRBV6-1 | TGTGCCAGCAGTGAGGACAGGTTTGGCGTGCAGTTCTTC | CASSEDRFGVQFF
TRBJ2-7 | few | TRBD1 | TRBV20-1 | TGCAGTGCTAGTCGGCAGGGGGCGTCTGGGTACGAGCAGTACTTC | CSASRQGASGYEQYF
TRBJ1-5 | few | TRBD1 | TRBV6-4 | TGTGCCAGCAGTGACAGGGACAGCAGCAATCAGCCCCAGCATTTT | CASSDRDSSNQPQHF
TRBJ1-2 | NA | NA | TRBV5-4 | TGTGCCAGCAGCGAGATGGGGCGGAGCTATGGCTACACCTTC | CASSEMGRSYGYTF
TRBJ1-6 | NA | TRBD1 | TRBV5-1 | TGCGCCAGCAGCTTGGAGGGGCAGGGGGCCTATAATTCACCCCTCCACTTT | CASSLEGQGAYNSPLHF
TRBJ2-2 | NA | NA | TRBV6-1 | TGTGCCAGCAGTGAGCGTAGTAACACCGGGGAGCTGTTTTTT | CASSERSNTGELFF
TRBJ1-2 | NA | TRBD1 | TRBV7-2 | TGTGCCAGCAGCTCACCGACAGGGGGCCGTAACTATGGCTACACCTTC | CASSSPTGGRNYGYTF
TRBJ1-3 | few | NA | TRBV9 | TGTGCCAGCAGCGCTCGTCCCAGGGGCTACTCTGGAAACACCATATATTTT | CASSARPRGYSGNTIYF
TRBJ2-7 | once | TRBD1 | TRBV5-6 | TGTGCCAGCAGCTTGCCCCCGGGACAGGGGAGTCTCGAGCAGTACTTC | CASSLPPGQGSLEQYF
TRBJ1-3 | NA | NA | TRBV28 | TGTGCCAGCAGCCTCCCGGGTACGATAAACACCATATATTTT | CASSLPGTINTIYF
TRBJ2-7 | NA | NA | TRBV7-9 | TGTGCCAGCAGCTTTGGGGACACCTACTACGAGCAGTACTTC | CASSFGDTYYEQYF
TRBJ1-6 | NA | NA | TRBV5-1 | TGCGCCAGCAGAAGTACAGGTGGATCCTATAATTCACCCCTCCACTTT | CASRSTGGSYNSPLHF
TRBJ2-2 | NA | TRBD1 | TRBV28 | TGTGCCAGCAGTCCCCGGACAGGGTCGGCCGGGGAGCTGTTTTTT | CASSPRTGSAGELFF
TRBJ2-3 | NA | TRBD2 | TRBV5-1 | TGCGCCAGCAGCTCCTCCAGCGGGGGGGCAAGCACAGATACGCAGTATTTT | CASSSSSGGASTDTQYF
TRBJ2-3 | NA | NA | TRBV10-3 | TGTGCCATCAGTGAGTCGAGGGGGGGCCGCACAGATACGCAGTATTTT | CAISESRGGRTDTQYF
TRBJ2-5 | NA | NA | TRBV5-5 | TGTGCCAGCAGCTTGGGGGGGCGCAGGGAGACCCAGTACTTC | CASSLGGRRETQYF
TRBJ2-1 | once | TRBD1 | TRBV9 | TGTGCCAGCAGCGCCATTGGACAGGGCAATGAGCAGTTCTTC | CASSAIGQGNEQFF
TRBJ2-1 | NA | TRBD1 | TRBV2 | TGTGCCAGCAGCGACAGGGGGCTATACAATGAGCAGTTCTTC | CASSDRGLYNEQFF
TRBJ1-2 | NA | NA | TRBV6-1 | TGTGCCAGCAGTGAAGCGCTTAGGTCCCTCACAGCTAACTATGGCTACACCTTC | CASSEALRSLTANYGYTF
TRBJ2-1 | NA | TRBD1 | TRBV7-3 | TGTGCCAGCAGCAGGATGGGACAGGAGCAGTTCTTC | CASSRMGQEQFF
TRBJ1-1 | once | NA | TRBV6-1 | TGTGCCAGCAGTGAAATCAGGGCTGAAGCTTTCTTT | CASSEIRAEAFF
TRBJ2-7 | NA | NA | TRBV3-1/TRBV3-2 | TGTGCCAGCAGCCAAGAAGGAGCCGAGCAGTACTTC | CASSQEGAEQYF
TRBJ2-3 | NA | TRBD1 | TRBV29-1 | TGCAGCGTCCCGGGACAGCTCTGGGCAGATACGCAGTATTTT | CSVPGQLWADTQYF
TRBJ2-7 | NA | TRBD2 | TRBV28 | TGTGCCAGCAAACGGGGGGGACCCAGCTCCTACGAGCAGTACTTC | CASKRGGPSSYEQYF
TRBJ1-5 | once | TRBD1 | TRBV7-8 | TGTGCCAGCAGCGGGGGACAGGCAGGGCAGCCCCAGCATTTT | CASSGGQAGQPQHF
TRBJ2-5 | NA | NA | TRBV4-1 | TGCGCCAGCAGCCAAGATAGTCTAGTACAAGAGACCCAGTACTTC | CASSQDSLVQETQYF
TRBJ2-6 | NA | TRBD1 | TRBV18 | TGTGCCAGCTCTACCAGGGGGCTCTCTGGGGCCAACGTCCTGACTTTC | CASSTRGLSGANVLTF
TRBJ2-1 | NA | TRBD1 | TRBV2 | TGTGCCAGCAAAATCGGGACAGGGGACCATGAGCAGTTCTTC | CASKIGTGDHEQFF
TRBJ1-1 | once | NA | TRBV20-1 | TGCAGTGCTAGTTCCAGGGATCGTGCTGAAGCTTTCTTT | CSASSRDRAEAFF
TRBJ2-3 | NA | TRBD2 | TRBV6-5 | TGTGCCAGCAGTTACTCTGGCGGGGGGGCCTCAGATACGCAGTATTTT | CASSYSGGGASDTQYF
TRBJ2-7 | NA | TRBD2 | TRBV7-2 | TGTGCCAGCAGCTCCATAGCGGGGGGACCTCACTACGAGCAGTACTTC | CASSSIAGGPHYEQYF
TRBJ1-1 | few | NA | TRBV6-5 | TGTGCCAGCAGACCTAGACCAAACACTGAAGCTTTCTTT | CASRPRPNTEAFF
TRBJ2-2 | NA | TRBD2 | TRBV12-5 | TGTGCTAGTGGTTTGGGCTCTACAGGACTAGCGGGGGGGCCCGGGGAGCTGTTTTTT | CASGLGSTGLAGGPGELFF